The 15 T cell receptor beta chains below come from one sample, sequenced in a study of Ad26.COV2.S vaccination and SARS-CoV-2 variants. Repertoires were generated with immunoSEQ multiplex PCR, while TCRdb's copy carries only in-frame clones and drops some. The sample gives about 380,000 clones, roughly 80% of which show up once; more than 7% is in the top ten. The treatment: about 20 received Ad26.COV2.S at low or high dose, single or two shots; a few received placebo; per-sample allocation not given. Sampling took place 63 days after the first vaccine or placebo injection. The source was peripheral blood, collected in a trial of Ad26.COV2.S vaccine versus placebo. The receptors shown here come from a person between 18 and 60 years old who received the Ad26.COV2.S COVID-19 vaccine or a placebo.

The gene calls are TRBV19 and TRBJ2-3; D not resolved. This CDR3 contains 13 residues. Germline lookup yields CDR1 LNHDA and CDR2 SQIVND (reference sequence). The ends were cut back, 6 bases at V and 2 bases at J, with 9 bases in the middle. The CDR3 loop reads CASRIGYTDTQYF. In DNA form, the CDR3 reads TGTGCCAGTAGAATCGGCTACACAGATACGCAGTATTTT.

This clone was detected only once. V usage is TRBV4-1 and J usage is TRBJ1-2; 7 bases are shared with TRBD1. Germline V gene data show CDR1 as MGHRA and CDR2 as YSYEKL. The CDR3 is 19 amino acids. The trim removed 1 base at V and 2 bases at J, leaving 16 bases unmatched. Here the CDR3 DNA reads TGCGCCAGCAGCCAAGTGATCTCCAATCGACAGGGCCTCAACTATGGCTACACCTTC. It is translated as CASSQVISNRQGLNYGYTF.

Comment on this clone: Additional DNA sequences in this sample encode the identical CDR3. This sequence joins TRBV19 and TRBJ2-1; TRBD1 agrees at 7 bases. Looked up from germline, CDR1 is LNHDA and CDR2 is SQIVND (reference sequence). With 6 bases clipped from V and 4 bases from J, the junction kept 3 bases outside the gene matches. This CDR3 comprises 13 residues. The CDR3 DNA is TGTGCCAGTAGCGCGACAGGGTACAATGAGCAGTTCTTC. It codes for CASSATGYNEQFF.

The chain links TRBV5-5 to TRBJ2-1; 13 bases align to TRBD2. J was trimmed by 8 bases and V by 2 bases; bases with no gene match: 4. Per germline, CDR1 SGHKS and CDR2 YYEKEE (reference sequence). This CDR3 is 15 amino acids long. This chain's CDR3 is CASSLLAGGPHEQFF. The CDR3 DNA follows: TGTGCCAGCAGCTTACTAGCGGGGGGGCCGCATGAGCAGTTCTTC.

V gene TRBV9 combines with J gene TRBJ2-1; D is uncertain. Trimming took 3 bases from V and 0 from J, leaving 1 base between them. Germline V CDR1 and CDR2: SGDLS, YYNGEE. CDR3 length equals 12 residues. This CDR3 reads CASSDSYNEQFF. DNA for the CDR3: TGTGCCAGCAGCGACTCCTACAATGAGCAGTTCTTC.

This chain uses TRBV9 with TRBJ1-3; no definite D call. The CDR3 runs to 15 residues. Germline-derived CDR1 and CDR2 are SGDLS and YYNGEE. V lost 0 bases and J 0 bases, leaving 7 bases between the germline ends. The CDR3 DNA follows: TGTGCCAGCAGCGTAGACACTAGCTCTGGAAACACCATATATTTT. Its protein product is CASSVDTSSGNTIYF.

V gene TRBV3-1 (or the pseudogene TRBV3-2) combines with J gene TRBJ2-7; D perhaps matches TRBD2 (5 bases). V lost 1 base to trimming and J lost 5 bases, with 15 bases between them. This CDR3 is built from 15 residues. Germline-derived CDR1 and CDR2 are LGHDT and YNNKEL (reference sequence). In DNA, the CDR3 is TGTGCCAGCAGCCAAGTTGCGGGTAATAGCAACGAGCAGTACTTC. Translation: CASSQVAGNSNEQYF.

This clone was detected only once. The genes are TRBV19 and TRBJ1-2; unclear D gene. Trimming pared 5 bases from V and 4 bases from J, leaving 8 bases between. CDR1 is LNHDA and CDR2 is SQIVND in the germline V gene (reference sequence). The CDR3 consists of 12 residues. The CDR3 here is CASSQSVYGYTF. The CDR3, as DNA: TGTGCCAGTAGTCAGTCAGTCTATGGCTACACCTTC.

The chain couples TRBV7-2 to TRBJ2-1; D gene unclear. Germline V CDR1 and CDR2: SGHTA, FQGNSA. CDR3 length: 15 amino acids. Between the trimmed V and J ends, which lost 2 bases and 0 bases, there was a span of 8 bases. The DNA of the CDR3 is TGTGCCAGCAGCTTAAGGCGCGCCTCCTACAATGAGCAGTTCTTC. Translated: CASSLRRASYNEQFF.

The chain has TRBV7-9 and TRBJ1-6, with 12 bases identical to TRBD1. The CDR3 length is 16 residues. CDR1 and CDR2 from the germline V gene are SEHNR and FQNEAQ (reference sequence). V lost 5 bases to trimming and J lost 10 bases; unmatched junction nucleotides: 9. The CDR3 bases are TGTGCCAGCAGCCGGGACAGGGGGCGCAGGGAATCACCCCTCCACTTT. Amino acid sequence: CASSRDRGRRESPLHF.

Here the CDR3 reads CASSLNRGVNQPQHF. For the CDR3, the DNA is TGTGCCAGCAGTTTAAACAGGGGGGTTAATCAGCCCCAGCATTTT. The chain employs TRBV27 and TRBJ1-5, with TRBD1 matching 8 bases. V shed 2 bases and J 4 bases; nucleotides not matched to a gene: 4. The V gene's germline CDR1 is MNHEY and CDR2 SMNVEV (reference sequence). The CDR3 spans 15 residues.

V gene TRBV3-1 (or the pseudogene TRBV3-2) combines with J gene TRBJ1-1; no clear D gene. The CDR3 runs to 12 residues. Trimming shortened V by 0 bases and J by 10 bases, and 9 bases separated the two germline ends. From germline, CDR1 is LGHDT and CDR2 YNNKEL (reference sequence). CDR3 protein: CASSQDRQRAFF. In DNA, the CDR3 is TGTGCCAGCAGCCAAGACAGGCAGAGAGCTTTCTTT.

The CDR3, as DNA: TGTGCCAGCAGCCGAGGGGAACCCGGACTAGCGGGAGGGCCTGACGGCAATGAGCAGTTCTTC. Translation gives CASSRGEPGLAGGPDGNEQFF. The chain links TRBV27 to TRBJ2-1; the match to TRBD2 covers 15 bases. CDR1 is MNHEY and CDR2 is SMNVEV in the germline V gene (reference sequence). V gave up 6 bases and J gave up 6 bases; unmatched junction bases: 21. This CDR3 has 21 residues.

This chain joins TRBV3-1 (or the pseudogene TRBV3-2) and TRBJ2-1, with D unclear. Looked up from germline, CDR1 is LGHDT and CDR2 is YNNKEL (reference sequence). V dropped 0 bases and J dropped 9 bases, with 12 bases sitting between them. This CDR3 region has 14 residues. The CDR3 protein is CASSQDRPKGEQFF. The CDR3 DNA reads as TGTGCCAGCAGCCAAGATCGACCTAAAGGTGAGCAGTTCTTC.

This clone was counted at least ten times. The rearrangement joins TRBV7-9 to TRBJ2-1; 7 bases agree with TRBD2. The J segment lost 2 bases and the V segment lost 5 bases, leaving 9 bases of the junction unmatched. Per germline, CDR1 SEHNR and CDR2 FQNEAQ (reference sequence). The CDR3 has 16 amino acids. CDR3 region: CASSPRESGTYNEQFF. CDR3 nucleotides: TGTGCCAGCAGCCCCCGGGAGAGCGGGACCTACAATGAGCAGTTCTTC.